The 24 T cell receptor beta chains presented below share a single source sample, sequenced in a study of T-cell reconstitution after alpha-beta-depleted transplantation in children. The TCRbeta library was prepared with unique molecular identifiers. MiXCR, run by TCRdb on the PCR reads, gives a single entry per CDR3 protein. The sample contains 500,000 to 750,000 distinct CDR3 sequences, roughly 13% of which appear only once. The input for sequencing was PBMCs, mostly from graft donor cells, taken 360 days after TCRalphabeta/CD19-depleted stem cell transplant. These receptors came from a male patient younger than 18 who had a stem cell transplant for acute myeloid leukemia, so the T cells may come from the graft donor.

This clonotype was detected only a few times. The chain uses TRBV5-1 and TRBJ2-7; D is undetermined. Trimming removed 7 bases at V and 6 bases at J, with 14 bases between. This CDR3 is 12 amino acids long. Looked up from germline, CDR1 is SGHRS and CDR2 is YFSETQ. CDR3 residues: CASGETFREQYF. The DNA of the CDR3 is TGCGCCAGCGGCGAGACATTTCGCGAGCAGTACTTC.

The rearrangement uses TRBV4-3 and TRBJ2-7; possible D gene TRBD1, 5 bases. The CDR3 is 17 amino acids. Germline assignment: CDR1 LGHNA and CDR2 YSLEER. V was shortened by 0 bases and J by 0 bases, with 15 bases between the two germline ends. This chain's CDR3 is CASSQDPQGSSSYEQYF. In DNA form, the CDR3 reads TGCGCCAGCAGCCAAGACCCGCAGGGTTCCTCCTCCTACGAGCAGTACTTC.

In this sample, this clonotype turned up many times. The chain employs TRBV10-3 and TRBJ2-1; the D call may be TRBD1 or TRBD2 (5 bases each). This CDR3 has 13 amino acids. Germline values: CDR1 ENHRY, CDR2 SYGVKD. Deletions cut 4 bases from V and 8 bases from J, with 12 bases between. The CDR3 DNA is TGTGCCATCAGTGGGGGACCCTCGGATGAGCAGTTCTTC. Translating it yields CAISGGPSDEQFF.

This clonotype was counted between two and nine times. This chain uses TRBV29-1 with TRBJ2-3; D is undetermined. The V and J ends lost 2 bases and 1 base respectively, with 10 bases between them. In germline, CDR1 is SQVTM, CDR2 ANQGSEA. CDR3 length: 14 amino acids. CDR3 loop: CSVELGRRTDTQYF. The CDR3, as DNA: TGCAGCGTTGAACTCGGAAGGCGCACAGATACGCAGTATTTT.

The chain has TRBV12-3 or TRBV12-4 and TRBJ2-7; a weak D match, TRBD1 (9 bases). This CDR3 spans 15 amino acids. Between the trimmed V and J ends, which lost 6 bases and 0 bases, there was a span of 15 bases. CDR3 coding DNA: TGTGCCAGCAGACAGGGGGCGGGGGGCTCCTACGAGCAGTACTTC. This sequence encodes CASRQGAGGSYEQYF.

The V gene is TRBV20-1, the J gene TRBJ2-1; 7 bases are a match to TRBD2. In germline, CDR1 is DFQATT, CDR2 SNEGSKA (reference sequence). V was clipped by 6 bases and J by 8 bases; unmatched bases: 4. The CDR3 sequence is 11 residues long. CDR3 coding DNA: TGCAGTGCGCTAGCGGCGTATGAGCAGTTCTTC. Its protein product is CSALAAYEQFF.

This clonotype was counted at least ten times. The chain employs TRBV6-5 and TRBJ2-7; 12 bases are shared with TRBD2. The V and J ends lost 6 bases and 1 base, in that order; junction bases with no gene match: 1. CDR3 length equals 14 residues. Germline V lookup: CDR1 MNHEY, CDR2 SVGAGI. Here the CDR3 reads CASRLAGGSYEQYF. The CDR3, as DNA: TGTGCCAGCAGACTAGCGGGAGGATCCTACGAGCAGTACTTC.

The sample holds a few counts of this clonotype. The chain couples TRBV6-5 to TRBJ1-2; D remains ambiguous. CDR3 length equals 13 residues. Trimming pared 7 bases from V and 6 bases from J, leaving 15 bases between. Germline CDR1 and CDR2: MNHEY and SVGAGI. The CDR3 DNA sequence: TGTGCCAGCACCTTACCGGGATTGAATGGCTACACCTTC. Its protein product is CASTLPGLNGYTF.

The chain joins TRBV12-3 or TRBV12-4 to TRBJ1-5; TRBD1 is a possible D gene (6 bases). The CDR3 covers 15 residues. Trimming stripped 5 bases from V and 4 bases from J, with 15 bases between. CDR3 residues: CASSLFRGLNQPQHF. For the CDR3, the DNA is TGTGCCAGCAGTCTATTTAGGGGGTTGAATCAGCCCCAGCATTTT.

This clonotype was found a few times. The chain couples TRBV4-3 to TRBJ2-7, with D possibly TRBD2 on 6 matching bases. V lost 3 bases to trimming and J lost 1 base, with 16 bases between them. Germline V lookup: CDR1 LGHNA, CDR2 YSLEER. This CDR3 is built from 16 residues. The DNA for the CDR3 is TGCGCCAGCAGCCATTCGGCGGGAAGGGAATCCTACGAGCAGTACTTC. Protein sequence: CASSHSAGRESYEQYF.

A few counts support this clonotype. The CDR3 region is CASSESGAVYNEQFF. The CDR3, as DNA: TGTGCCAGCAGCGAATCAGGGGCCGTATACAATGAGCAGTTCTTC. The rearrangement uses TRBV9 and TRBJ2-1, with D perhaps matching TRBD1 (6 bases). This CDR3 has 15 residues. The germline CDR1 and CDR2 sequences are SGDLS and YYNGEE. V gave up 3 bases and J gave up 4 bases, with 14 bases separating them.

This clonotype was counted at least ten times. The V and J genes are TRBV14 and TRBJ2-3; TRBD1 aligns across 9 bases. The germline CDR1 and CDR2 sequences are SGHDN and FVKESK. V lost 5 bases and J lost 3; bases outside the gene matches: 6. The length of the CDR3 is 15 residues. CDR3 bases: TGTGCCAGCAGCTCGGTCGGGACAGGGACAGATACGCAGTATTTT. Residues: CASSSVGTGTDTQYF.

At least ten counts were recorded for this clonotype. This chain uses TRBV4-3 with TRBJ2-3; 9 bases line up with TRBD2. Trimming at V came to 4 bases and at J to 4 bases, leaving 15 bases not matched to a gene. The CDR3 loop spans 18 amino acids. CDR1 and CDR2 (germline): LGHNA, YSLEER. The CDR3 reads CASSLTTKASGVADTQYF. Here the CDR3 DNA reads TGCGCCAGCAGCCTCACTACTAAGGCTAGCGGGGTTGCAGATACGCAGTATTTT.

This chain joins TRBV7-6 and TRBJ1-6; perhaps TRBD1 as D (6 bases). From germline, CDR1 is SGHVS and CDR2 FNYEAQ. V was shortened by 4 bases and J by 6 bases, with 13 bases between the two germline ends. The CDR3 loop spans 15 amino acids. DNA of the CDR3: TGTGCCAGCAGCTCGGACAGAGTATTTAATTCACCCCTCCACTTT. The encoded protein is CASSSDRVFNSPLHF.

In this sample, this clonotype turned up a few times. This CDR3 reads CASSSGSTETQYF. CDR3 in DNA: TGTGCCAGCAGTTCTGGGTCCACGGAGACCCAGTACTTC. The genes are TRBV6-6 and TRBJ2-5, with no clear D. The CDR3 runs to 13 residues. The V end lost 4 bases, the J end lost 5 bases, and 11 bases lay between the germline ends. From germline, CDR1 is MNHNY and CDR2 SVGAGI (reference sequence).

The genes are TRBV5-1 and TRBJ2-7; possibly TRBD2 for D (6 bases). Germline CDR1 reads SGHRS; CDR2 reads YFSETQ. Trimming stripped 4 bases from V and 10 bases from J, with 15 bases between. The CDR3 is 12 residues long. The CDR3 reads CASSVSGEAQYF. CDR3 DNA sequence: TGCGCCAGCAGCGTTAGCGGTGAGGCCCAGTACTTC. Looking up the rest from reference TRBV5-1 and TRBJ2-7 gives the full variable domain: KAGVTQTPRYLIKTRGQQVTLSCSPISGHRSVSWYQQTPGQGLQFLFEYFSETQRNKGNFPGRFSGRQFSNSRSEMNVSTLELGDSALYLCASSVSGEAQYFGPGTRLTVT.

The rearrangement uses TRBV28 and TRBJ2-7; D might be TRBD1 (6 bases). The CDR3 is 17 residues long. Trimming took 4 bases from V and 1 from J, leaving 20 bases between them. From germline, CDR1 is MDHEN and CDR2 SYDVKM. This CDR3 reads CASSYAGSAGASYEQYF. CDR3 DNA: TGTGCCAGCAGTTACGCCGGGTCGGCAGGGGCGTCCTACGAGCAGTACTTC. The entire variable domain, with the rest obtained from reference TRBV28 and TRBJ2-7, is as follows: DVKVTQSSRYLVKRTGEKVFLECVQDMDHENMFWYRQDPGLGLRLIYFSYDVKMKEKGDIPEGYSVSREKKERFSLILESASTNQTSMYLCASSYAGSAGASYEQYFGPGTRLTVT.

This clonotype showed up just once. The V and J genes are TRBV7-2 and TRBJ2-3; a possible D gene is TRBD2 (5 bases). Germline CDR1 and CDR2: SGHTA and FQGNSA. This CDR3 comprises 13 residues. Between the trimmed V and J ends, which lost 5 bases and 8 bases, there was a span of 14 bases. CDR3 sequence: CASSLGKPRTQYF. In nucleotides, the CDR3 is TGTGCCAGCAGCCTCGGGAAACCACGTACGCAGTATTTT. Drawing the rest from reference TRBV7-2 and TRBJ2-3, the complete variable domain is GAGVSQSPSNKVTEKGKDVELRCDPISGHTALYWYRQSLGQGLEFLIYFQGNSAPDKSGLPSDRFSAERTGGSVSTLTIQRTQQEDSAVYLCASSLGKPRTQYFGPGTRLTVL.

The chain employs TRBV2 and TRBJ2-1; 13 positions agree with TRBD2. CDR3 length: 16 residues. With V trimmed by 9 bases and J by 4 bases, 9 bases remained unmatched. Germline assignment: CDR1 SNHLY and CDR2 FYNNEI. The CDR3 here is CARPTSGRTPYNEQFF. The CDR3 region has the DNA TGTGCCAGACCGACTAGCGGGAGGACCCCATACAATGAGCAGTTCTTC.

The J gene is TRBJ1-1, the V gene TRBV7-6; D not certain. The germline V gene encodes CDR1 SGHVS and CDR2 FNYEAQ. This CDR3 spans 12 amino acids. V lost 5 bases and J 7 bases, leaving 11 bases between the germline ends. CDR3 DNA: TGTGCCAGCAGCCTCAACAGTCATGAAGCTTTCTTT. Translation: CASSLNSHEAFF.

The genes are TRBV23-1 and TRBJ2-7, with no clear D. TRBV23-1 qualifies as an ORF whose function is uncertain. Trimming took off 3 bases at V and 2 bases at J, with 8 bases between the two ends. The CDR3 runs to 13 residues. The CDR3 is CASSHGPPYEQYF. CDR3 nucleotide sequence: TGCGCCAGCAGTCACGGGCCACCCTACGAGCAGTACTTC.

This chain connects TRBV2 to TRBJ2-1, with TRBD1 matching over 8 bases. Germline values: CDR1 SNHLY, CDR2 FYNNEI. This CDR3 region has 15 residues. After removal of 6 bases from V and 8 bases from J, the junction contained 12 bases not matched to a gene. This CDR3 reads CASSERQGPSDEQFF. The CDR3 DNA sequence: TGTGCCAGCAGCGAAAGACAGGGGCCCTCCGATGAGCAGTTCTTC.

This clonotype was observed a few times. The chain carries TRBV9 and TRBJ2-1; 7 bases align to TRBD1. The CDR3 extends over 14 amino acids. V lost 0 bases to trimming and J lost 6 bases; unmatched junction nucleotides: 3. The V gene's germline CDR1 is SGDLS and CDR2 YYNGEE. CDR3 DNA sequence: TGTGCCAGCAGCGTAGTAGGGGGCCTCAATGAGCAGTTCTTC. Amino acids: CASSVVGGLNEQFF.

This clonotype has only a few counts. The rearrangement uses TRBV20-1 and TRBJ2-7; 8 positions match TRBD2. V shed 3 bases and J 2 bases; nucleotides not matched to a gene: 6. CDR1 DFQATT and CDR2 SNEGSKA come from the germline V gene (reference sequence). The CDR3 contains 14 residues. The DNA of the CDR3 is TGCAGTGCTAGCCCACTAGCGGTACCCTACGAGCAGTACTTC. This sequence encodes CSASPLAVPYEQYF.